Below are 22 T cell receptor beta chains sequenced from a single sample in a study of blood T cell repertoires in COVID-19. Sequenced by immunoSEQ multiplex PCR; TCRdb stores in-frame clones only, minus some. The table shows 200,000 to 250,000 clones, with just over 85% occurring only once. The source material was PBMCs or T cells enriched from blood (not recorded which). Receptors originate from a woman between 35 and 50 years old with acute COVID-19.

This sequence joins TRBV25-1 and TRBJ1-1; 8 bases are a match to TRBD1. The CDR3 covers 15 residues. In germline, CDR1 is MGHDK, CDR2 SYGVNS. The V and J ends lost 2 bases and 6 bases, in that order; junction bases with no gene match: 8. In nucleotides, the CDR3 is TGTGCCAGCAGTGAACGGGGACAGGCTACATCTGAAGCTTTCTTT. Protein: CASSERGQATSEAFF.

The V and J genes are TRBV11-3 and TRBJ2-1; 8 nucleotides match TRBD2. The CDR3 spans 13 residues. Germline V gene data show CDR1 as SGHNT and CDR2 as YENEEA. After removal of 2 bases from V and 7 bases from J, the junction contained 1 base not matched to a gene. CDR3 bases: TGTGCCAGCAGCTTATCGGGGGGGAATGAGCAGTTCTTC. It translates to CASSLSGGNEQFF.

The V gene is TRBV27, the J gene TRBJ2-2; 9 nucleotides align to TRBD1. CDR1 and CDR2 (germline): MNHEY, SMNVEV (reference sequence). V lost 5 bases to trimming and J lost 4 bases; unmatched junction nucleotides: 5. The CDR3 is 15 amino acids. This CDR3 is CASSSYRGLTGELFF. CDR3 in DNA: TGTGCCAGCAGTAGCTACAGGGGGCTCACCGGGGAGCTGTTTTTT.

The J gene is TRBJ2-7, the V gene TRBV6-2 or TRBV6-3; the D gene is possibly TRBD1 (6 bases). Looked up from germline, CDR1 is MNHEY and CDR2 is SVGEGT. The V gene lost 6 bases and the J gene lost 5 bases, with 17 bases spanning the gap. There are 14 residues in the CDR3. CDR3 region: CASSRLQGSDEQYV. In nucleotides, the CDR3 is TGTGCCAGCAGCCGTCTCCAGGGGAGCGACGAGCAGTACGTC.

This clone was picked up a small number of times. This sequence joins TRBV5-1 and TRBJ1-1; 7 positions agree with TRBD1. V lost 4 bases, J lost 1 base, and 4 bases stayed unmatched. From germline, CDR1 is SGHRS and CDR2 YFSETQ. This CDR3 spans 14 amino acids. CDR3: CASSARTGNTEAFF. The CDR3 DNA reads as TGCGCCAGCAGCGCCCGGACAGGGAACACTGAAGCTTTCTTT.

The chain is built from TRBV24-1 and TRBJ2-2; D may be TRBD1 (5 bases). The CDR3 is 13 residues long. CDR1 is KGHDR, CDR2 SFDVKD, per germline. V was shortened by 8 bases and J by 0 bases, with 6 bases between the two germline ends. CDR3 region: CATTRANTGELFF. The CDR3 DNA sequence: TGTGCCACCACCAGGGCGAACACCGGGGAGCTGTTTTTT.

The rearrangement uses TRBV2 and TRBJ2-1, with 11 bases that match TRBD2. The CDR3 loop spans 14 amino acids. The V gene end was trimmed by 5 bases and the J gene end by 10 bases; junction bases not matched to a gene: 7. Germline CDR1 and CDR2: SNHLY and FYNNEI. The CDR3 DNA is TGTGCCAGCAGTCTTAATTTAGCGGGGGGGGAGCAGTTCTTC. Amino acid sequence: CASSLNLAGGEQFF.

This chain joins TRBV10-3 and TRBJ2-1; 9 positions match TRBD1. Trimming removed 6 bases from V and 8 bases from J; junction bases left unmatched: 5. CDR1 is ENHRY and CDR2 is SYGVKD in the germline V gene. The CDR3 spans 13 residues. The CDR3 reads CAIRGTGIDEQFF. CDR3 in DNA: TGTGCCATCAGGGGGACAGGGATCGATGAGCAGTTCTTC.

V gene TRBV18 combines with J gene TRBJ2-1; D perhaps matches TRBD2 (5 bases). In germline, CDR1 is KGHSH, CDR2 LQKENI. The CDR3 runs 14 residues. V lost 3 bases to trimming and J lost 4 bases, with 10 bases between them. CDR3 residues: CASSPPGYYNEQFF. Written as DNA, the CDR3 is TGTGCCAGCTCACCTCCGGGGTATTACAATGAGCAGTTCTTC. The whole variable domain, remainder taken from reference TRBV18 and TRBJ2-1, is NAGVMQNPRHLVRRRGQEARLRCSPMKGHSHVYWYRQLPEEGLKFMVYLQKENIIDESGMPKERFSAEFPKEGPSILRIQQVVRGDSAAYFCASSPPGYYNEQFFGPGTRLTVL.

The chain has TRBV7-8 and TRBJ1-6; the match to TRBD1 covers 10 bases. This CDR3 is built from 16 residues. The junction had 8 bases not matched to a gene; V was cut back by 1 base and J by 11 bases. Germline V CDR1 and CDR2: SGHVS, FQNEAQ. The CDR3 nucleotides are TGTGCCAGCAGCTTAGGCGCCGGGACAGGGGCGCCACCCCTCCACTTT. This encodes CASSLGAGTGAPPLHF.

The chain combines TRBV5-1 with TRBJ2-3, with a tentative D call TRBD1 (6 bases). This CDR3 spans 15 amino acids. V was clipped by 4 bases and J by 3 bases, with 15 bases between them. The germline CDR1 and CDR2 sequences are SGHRS and YFSETQ. The CDR3 nucleotides are TGCGCCAGCAGCCGTACAGGGCTGGGGACAGATACGCAGTATTTT. This translates into CASSRTGLGTDTQYF.

This chain joins TRBV24-1 and TRBJ2-2, with TRBD2 as a possible D gene (5 bases). The CDR3 covers 13 residues. The V gene lost 5 bases and the J gene lost 5 bases, with 8 bases spanning the gap. Germline values: CDR1 KGHDR, CDR2 SFDVKD. CDR3 sequence: CATSGWETGELFF. The DNA for the CDR3 is TGTGCCACCAGTGGATGGGAGACCGGGGAGCTGTTTTTT.

The rearrangement uses TRBV11-2 and TRBJ2-7; D call uncertain. The CDR3 loop spans 15 amino acids. Per the germline V gene, CDR1 is SGHAT and CDR2 is FQNNGV. The V end lost 0 bases, the J end lost 3 bases, and 12 bases lay between the germline ends. Here the CDR3 reads CASSLDLSSVYEQYF. CDR3 bases: TGTGCCAGCAGCTTAGATCTAAGTAGTGTCTACGAGCAGTACTTC.

This clone was detected once. The CDR3 DNA reads as TGTGCCAGCAGCCAAGCAACAGGGATTAACTTCTATGGCTACACCTTC. Translating it yields CASSQATGINFYGYTF. The rearrangement joins TRBV3-1 (or the pseudogene TRBV3-2) to TRBJ1-2, with D perhaps TRBD1 (6 bases). Per the germline V gene, CDR1 is LGHDT and CDR2 is YNNKEL (reference sequence). The CDR3 covers 16 residues. V was trimmed by 1 base and J by 4 bases, leaving 16 bases between them.

The chain links TRBV6-2 or TRBV6-3 to TRBJ2-2; 8 nucleotides align to TRBD1. The V gene's germline CDR1 is MNHEY and CDR2 SVGEGT. This CDR3 contains 18 residues. J was trimmed by 2 bases and V by 2 bases; bases with no gene match: 10. Here the CDR3 DNA reads TGTGCCAGCAGTTACAAGCTTGCGGGACAGGCAAACACCGGGGAGCTGTTTTTT. Translating gives CASSYKLAGQANTGELFF.

Here the CDR3 reads CAWSVIHGQANQPQHF. The CDR3 DNA follows: TGTGCCTGGAGTGTAATCCATGGACAGGCTAATCAGCCCCAGCATTTT. The V call is TRBV30, the J call TRBJ1-5; 7 bases agree with TRBD1. CDR1 is GTSNPN and CDR2 is SVGIG in the germline V gene (reference sequence). V lost 0 bases, J lost 4 bases, and 9 bases stayed unmatched. The CDR3 is 16 residues long.

The chain's CDR3 is CASSYHSSDTQYF. The CDR3 coding sequence is TGTGCCAGCAGTTACCACAGCTCAGATACGCAGTATTTT. The chain carries TRBV6-2 or TRBV6-3 and TRBJ2-3; no definite D call. CDR1 MNHEY and CDR2 SVGEGT come from the germline V gene. V was shortened by 2 bases and J by 4 bases, with 7 bases between the two germline ends. The CDR3 length is 13 residues.

The chain recombines TRBV5-1 with TRBJ1-2; D ambiguous. The CDR3 runs 15 residues. The germline CDR1 and CDR2 sequences are SGHRS and YFSETQ. V dropped 1 base and J dropped 4 bases, with 14 bases sitting between them. In DNA, the CDR3 is TGCGCCAGCAGCTTGTCCCGGGGTCGGGGCTATGGCTACACCTTC. It encodes CASSLSRGRGYGYTF.

The rearrangement uses TRBV30 and TRBJ1-5, with D hard to call. V lost 0 bases and J 0 bases, leaving 9 bases between the germline ends. The CDR3 totals 15 residues. The V gene's germline CDR1 is GTSNPN and CDR2 SVGIG (reference sequence). DNA for the CDR3: TGTGCCTGGAGTGTAATGGGGAGTAGCAATCAGCCCCAGCATTTT. Its translation is CAWSVMGSSNQPQHF.

The chain combines TRBV20-1 with TRBJ2-5; D is unclear. V was trimmed by 3 bases and J by 2 bases, leaving 7 bases between them. The CDR3 has 12 amino acids. The V gene's germline CDR1 is DFQATT and CDR2 SNEGSKA (reference sequence). This CDR3 reads CSASSQQETQYF. The CDR3, as DNA: TGCAGTGCTAGTTCACAGCAAGAGACCCAGTACTTC.

For the CDR3, the DNA is TGTGCCAGCAGTTCCCAGGTAACAGAGCAGTTCTTC. Translation gives CASSSQVTEQFF. The rearrangement uses TRBV7-9 and TRBJ2-1; D call uncertain. Trimming removed 6 bases at V and 10 bases at J, with 13 bases between. CDR3 length equals 12 residues. CDR1 is SEHNR, CDR2 FQNEAQ, per germline (reference sequence).

The sample holds one count of this clone. The chain is built from TRBV18 and TRBJ1-2; D is unclear. Germline V gene data show CDR1 as KGHSH and CDR2 as LQKENI. This CDR3 contains 15 residues. Between the trimmed V and J ends, which lost 3 bases and 7 bases, there was a span of 18 bases. CDR3 in DNA: TGTGCCAGCTCACCTACCGGGAAGGTGATCCCTGGCTACACCTTC. Its translation: CASSPTGKVIPGYTF.